This T cell receptor (beta chain) was profiled in a study of T cell responses to AZD1222 COVID-19 vaccine. For the study at large: Pooling was applied to second doses at about 4 or about 12 weeks.

Study results and limitations: All repertoire sampling was performed exclusively after the peak T cell response. White British donors predominated, females outnumbered males, and clonal diversity was possibly underestimated. With two AZD1222 doses given, Spike-specific TCR breadth and depth both rose.

Assay used: immunoSEQ multiplex PCR; TCRdb lists only in-frame clones, some missing. The repertoire holds some 120,000 clones, with 92% as singletons. The V segment lost 6 bases and the J segment 4 bases; nucleotides outside the gene matches: 11. The CDR3 has 15 amino acids. Germline V CDR1 and CDR2: SQVTM, ANQGSEA. In regard to this clone: Its antigen is unknown.

The sequence came from an adult in good health. The chain joins TRBV29-1 to TRBJ2-2, with 7 positions matching TRBD2. The source was peripheral blood, collected on day 0 of AZD1222 vaccination. Here the CDR3 reads CSVERGGIGTGELFF. DNA for the CDR3: TGCAGCGTAGAGAGGGGAGGGATCGGCACCGGGGAGCTGTTTTTT.